This entry concerns a single TCR beta chain. No antigen is known for it. This entry belongs to a study of T cell responses to AZD1222 COVID-19 vaccine. Assay used: immunoSEQ multiplex PCR; TCRdb lists only in-frame clones, some missing. The sample gives approximately 130,000 clones, approximately 94% of which show up once; 3.1% is in the top ten. Trimming pared 5 bases from V and 0 bases from J, leaving 10 bases between. Germline loops: CDR1 SGHTA, CDR2 FQGNSA. CDR3 length equals 14 residues. Whole-study findings and limits: Only six or seven AZD1222 recipients were seropositive at baseline. The study found Spike-specific TCR breadth and depth rose after two AZD1222 doses. Possibly, clonal diversity was underestimated; donors were largely white British and included more females. Of spike-specific TCRs, nearly half reportedly target regions left unmutated in variants.

The TCR was taken from an adult in good health. This specimen was peripheral blood, taken on day 0 of AZD1222 vaccination. V is TRBV7-2 and J is TRBJ1-2, with D uncertain. The DNA for the CDR3 is TGTGCCAGCAGCAATGTCGGAGCTAACTATGGCTACACCTTC. It is translated as CASSNVGANYGYTF.